This T cell receptor beta chain was sequenced in a study of T cells in Graves' hyperthyroidism and ophthalmopathy. TCR beta CDR3 regions were amplified from RNA. Primed by the HTBI set, a first-round RT-PCR was run on the TCR CDR3. In TCRdb, the multiplex PCR reads were re-called with MiXCR into one record per CDR3 protein. The table lists hundreds of thousands of distinct CDR3 sequences, approximately 15% of them singletons, with under 30% in the top ten. The study's findings and limits: Ophthalmopathy was identified by the model a median around 6 months ahead of onset. Most expanded thyroid clonotypes above 0.001 also appeared in blood. Ophthalmopathy and stable hyperthyroidism were told apart by a 13 V-J model.

This clonotype was recorded a few times. Its antigen is still unknown. V shed 0 bases, J shed 7 bases, and the junction held 15 bases outside the gene matches. Germline-derived CDR1 and CDR2 are SGDLS and YYNGEE. The length of the CDR3 is 17 residues. The receptor was derived from a woman aged 25 to 45 with Graves' hyperthyroidism. The rearrangement joins TRBV9 to TRBJ1-2; TRBD1 matches 7 bases. The sample taken for sequencing was blood. DNA for the CDR3: TGTGCCAGCAGCGTAGGTACAGGGGTGCCCCGAGGGAGTGGCTACACCTTC. Translating gives CASSVGTGVPRGSGYTF.